These T cell receptor beta chains were read from a single sample in a study of shared clonotypes between healthy human individuals. TCRdb's table, derived via immunoSEQ multiplex PCR, lists solely in-frame clones and lacks some. This sample carries 500,000 to 650,000 clones, around three quarters of them seen once, and the ten largest clones take about 12%. Sequencing used PBMCs. These receptor sequences come from a woman aged 40 to 49 in good health. Some clones in this sample may be carry-over from other donors' samples. Each CDR3 is given with its conserved first and last residue. The D gene is left open where the match is weak. Size is stated for part of the rows, as once, few or many counts, or as a class when the clone is expanded.

>.|TRBJ1-1|.|TRBV5-1
TGCGCCAGCAGCTTGGCCTTGGCGGAGAACACTGAAGCTTTCTTT
CASSLALAENTEAFF
>TRBD2|TRBJ2-7|.|TRBV18
TGTGCCAGCTCACCCACTAGCGGGAGCCCCTACGAGCAGTACTTC
CASSPTSGSPYEQYF
>TRBD2|TRBJ2-7|.|TRBV27
TGTGCCAGGAAACACCGACTGCTAGCGGGAGTTCTCGAGCAGTACTTC
CARKHRLLAGVLEQYF
>TRBD1|TRBJ2-1|.|TRBV7-6
TGTGCCAGCAGCCCCCGGACAGGGGGTTCCTACAATGAGCAGTTCTTC
CASSPRTGGSYNEQFF
>.|TRBJ1-1|.|TRBV2
TGTGCCAGCGGCTACCGGGCCCGGAACACTGAAGCTTTCTTT
CASGYRARNTEAFF
>TRBD2|TRBJ2-1|.|TRBV5-1
TGCGCCAGCAGCGAGACTAGCGGTTCCTACAATGAGCAGTTCTTC
CASSETSGSYNEQFF
>TRBD2|TRBJ2-7|once|TRBV29-1
TGCAGCGTTTCCTTAGCGGGGACGCCTTACGAGCAGTACTTC
CSVSLAGTPYEQYF
>.|TRBJ1-6|once|TRBV7-9
TGTGCCAGCACTCAAACGGGGAACCGACACCTCCACTTT
CASTQTGNRHLHF
>.|TRBJ2-5|.|TRBV7-3
TGTGCCAGCAGCTCTCGACCTACTGAGACCCAGTACTTC
CASSSRPTETQYF
>.|TRBJ1-5|.|TRBV7-2
TGTGCCAGCAGCTTATCCCTCGCAGGTCAGCCCCAGCATTTT
CASSLSLAGQPQHF
>.|TRBJ2-1|.|TRBV9
TGTGCCAGCAGCGTAGGAGCCAATGAGCAGTTCTTC
CASSVGANEQFF
>TRBD2|TRBJ2-3|many|TRBV28
TGTGCCAGCAGCAGGCAGCGGGAGGCAGATACGCAGTATTTT
CASSRQREADTQYF
>.|TRBJ1-2|.|TRBV19
TGTGCCAGTAGCAAGAGCTGGGGCACAGCCGTTTTCTATGGCTACACCTTC
CASSKSWGTAVFYGYTF
>.|TRBJ2-1|few|TRBV27
TGTGCCAGCAGCGGGGTGAGCTCCTACAATGAGCAGTTCTTC
CASSGVSSYNEQFF
>.|TRBJ1-2|.|TRBV18
TGTGCCAGCTCACCCAGGGTCGGCAGCCGCTATGGCTACACCTTC
CASSPRVGSRYGYTF
>.|TRBJ2-7|.|TRBV30
TGTGCCTGGTCCCCCGGGCCCAGCTACGAGCAGTACTTC
CAWSPGPSYEQYF
>.|TRBJ2-1|.|TRBV28
TGTGCCAGCAGTCCACCCTACGATGAGCAGTTCTTC
CASSPPYDEQFF